Listed here are 8 T cell receptor beta chains from one sample, sequenced in a study of CD8 T cells in ankylosing spondylitis (dated by TCRdb to about 2017). Their specific antigens are unknown. The library was generated by 5' RACE. The reads were generated on an Illumina HiSeq 2500. The public reads were quality trimmed at Q25 with fastp and then assembled into clones with MiXCR by TCRdb, keeping productive beta chains. Here each entry gathers all rows of one CDR3 protein and keeps the most common genes and DNA. The sample table contains roughly 670,000 distinct CDR3 sequences; only one count was recorded for 15% to 20% of them. The ten largest clones add up to about 20% of the sample. On the study overall, not on this receptor specifically: Blood from ankylosing spondylitis patients appeared to be characterized by a TCR beta motif made up of several highly homologous amino acid variants.

The source material was blood, either unsorted or a sorted T cell fraction (not recorded which). These receptors were obtained from a male donor with ankylosing spondylitis.

The chain has TRBV4-2 and TRBJ2-7; no clear D gene. In germline, CDR1 is LGHNA, CDR2 YNFKEQ. The CDR3 consists of 14 residues. V lost 0 bases, J lost 0 bases, and 6 bases lay in between. CDR3 sequence: CASSQEVSSYEQYF. CDR3 coding DNA: TGTGCCAGCAGCCAAGAAGTCAGCTCCTACGAGCAGTACTTC.

The rearrangement links TRBV5-6 to TRBJ2-7; 10 bases are shared with TRBD2. With V trimmed by 2 bases and J by 2 bases, 4 bases remained unmatched. This CDR3 spans 15 amino acids. Germline V CDR1 and CDR2: SGHDT, YYEEEE. CDR3 sequence: CASSFSSGGPYEQYF. CDR3 nucleotides: TGTGCCAGCAGCTTCAGTAGCGGGGGGCCCTACGAGCAGTACTTC.

This clonotype has only a few counts. The J gene is TRBJ1-1, the V gene TRBV12-3 or TRBV12-4; 7 bases fit TRBD1. Germline trimming cut 3 bases from V and 7 bases from J; bases unmatched to any gene: 8. The CDR3 totals 14 residues. The chain's CDR3 is CASSLDRTLGEAFF. CDR3 nucleotide sequence: TGTGCCAGCAGTTTGGACAGGACTTTAGGTGAAGCTTTCTTT.

V and J are TRBV6-2 or TRBV6-3 and TRBJ2-7; D may be TRBD2 (6 bases). The V and J ends lost 7 bases and 2 bases respectively, with 18 bases between them. There are 15 residues in the CDR3. Germline CDR1 is MNHEY and CDR2 is SVGEGT. Here the CDR3 DNA reads TGTGCCAGCACCCCGGTTCTAGCGAGTGCCTACGAGCAGTACTTC. Protein sequence: CASTPVLASAYEQYF.

This clonotype was seen at least ten times. The V and J genes are TRBV5-1 and TRBJ2-7; D uncertain. The CDR3 spans 16 residues. The ends were cut back, 0 bases at V and 2 bases at J, with 15 bases in the middle. The germline V gene encodes CDR1 SGHRS and CDR2 YFSETQ. The CDR3 DNA is TGCGCCAGCAGCTTGGGCCTGGCAGAACCCACCTACGAGCAGTACTTC. It translates to CASSLGLAEPTYEQYF.

The CDR3 spells CASRQDRVGISSYNSPLHF. In DNA form, the CDR3 reads TGTGCCAGCAGACAAGACAGGGTTGGGATAAGCTCCTATAATTCACCCCTCCACTTT. The V call is TRBV28, the J call TRBJ1-6; the match to TRBD1 covers 7 bases. This CDR3 is 19 amino acids long. CDR1 and CDR2 from the germline V gene are MDHEN and SYDVKM. The V segment lost 6 bases and the J segment 0 bases; nucleotides outside the gene matches: 14.

The gene calls are TRBV7-9 and TRBJ1-2, with no clear D. The CDR3 runs 14 residues. Germline V gene data show CDR1 as SEHNR and CDR2 as FQNEAQ (reference sequence). Trimming took off 5 bases at V and 2 bases at J, with 12 bases between the two ends. CDR3 sequence (DNA): TGTGCCAGCAGCCCCCCCTTACTGAACTATGGCTACACCTTC. It yields the protein CASSPPLLNYGYTF.

This chain uses TRBV12-3 or TRBV12-4 with TRBJ2-1; TRBD2 matches at 12 bases. V was pared by 5 bases and J by 0 bases, with 5 bases of the junction left unmatched. The CDR3 has 17 amino acids. The CDR3: CASSLPTSGSSYNEQFF. DNA for the CDR3: TGTGCCAGCAGTCTCCCGACTAGCGGGAGCTCCTACAATGAGCAGTTCTTC.